This paragraph reports one T cell receptor beta chain. Per the original methods: Amplifying reference gene primers gave estimates of nucleated cell counts. The table came from immunoSEQ multiplex PCR; TCRdb's copy has only in-frame clones and leaves some out. That table furnishes V, J and clone size, whereas the DNA furnished D and trimming. The data hold 250,000 to 350,000 clones, with about 90% observed a single time. The data stem from a study of blood T cell repertoires in COVID-19. Study-level information: Researchers got acute and convalescent COVID-19 samples from the United States, Italy and Spain. Sources were T cells, B-cell-depleted T cells, or PBMCs; the material itself was cDNA or gDNA.

Germline V gene sequence: CDR1 SNHLY, CDR2 FYNNEI. The CDR3 consists of 15 residues. Trimming at V came to 5 bases and at J to 5 bases, leaving 11 bases not matched to a gene. This chain connects TRBV2 to TRBJ1-2; 7 bases map to TRBD1. This TCR derives from a woman aged 45-59 years who had recovered from COVID-19. Sequencing input: peripheral blood. As DNA, the CDR3 is TGTGCCAGCAGTTTAGGGGGACAGCTCCAATATGGCTACACCTTC. It specifies CASSLGGQLQYGYTF.